This T cell receptor (beta chain) was sequenced for a study of human T cells and chemical hapten exposure. About the research overall: Upper-back patch tests with 0.01% DPC were read at 6 days. Study-wide results and limits: Expanded TCRs clustered into significantly more large CDR3 similarity groups than controls, the analysis revealed.

The CDR3 runs to 15 residues. Germline CDR1 is SSHAT and CDR2 is FNYEAQ (reference sequence). Each CDR3 protein gets one entry after TCRdb re-called the RACE reads with MiXCR. Of about 300,000 distinct CDR3 sequences in the sample, approximately 5.8% were seen once. As concerns this clonotype: Its target is unknown. The junction shows a germline mismatch at one end, possibly a read error.

Noted time point: pre-sensitization, week 0. The treatment is: therapeutic diphenylcyclopropenone sensitization with weekly scalp DPC. This receptor was obtained from a woman younger than 35 with alopecia areata. Some clones in this sample may be carry-over from other donors' samples. This specimen consisted of whole blood, obtained in connection with sensitization to the hapten diphenylcyclopropenone (DPC). J is TRBJ2-2 and V is TRBV7-7; D is undetermined. The CDR3 DNA is TGTGCTAGCAGCTTGCCCCCGGGCCGCACCGGGGAGCTGTTTTTT. The encoded protein is CASSLPPGRTGELFF.